The 7 T cell receptor beta chains below were found in one sample sequenced in a study of glioma-infiltrating T cells after dendritic cell vaccination. Repertoires were generated with immunoSEQ multiplex PCR, while TCRdb's copy carries only in-frame clones and drops some. The sample shows approximately 100,000 clones, about four fifths of them seen only once. The sample in question was blood, obtained before dendritic cell vaccination. The receptors originated from a human donor with glioblastoma.

J is TRBJ2-2 and V is TRBV5-1, with 7 bases that match TRBD1. Germline V CDR1 and CDR2: SGHRS, YFSETQ. This CDR3 is built from 12 residues. Trimming removed 3 bases from V and 9 bases from J; junction bases left unmatched: 2. CDR3 loop: CASSWDSRELFF. CDR3 DNA: TGCGCCAGCAGCTGGGACAGCCGGGAGCTGTTTTTT.

The chain carries TRBV27 and TRBJ2-1; the match to TRBD1 covers 8 bases. CDR1 MNHEY and CDR2 SMNVEV come from the germline V gene (reference sequence). CDR3 length equals 15 residues. The junction had 9 bases not matched to a gene; V was cut back by 5 bases and J by 6 bases. CDR3: CASSISLTGVNEQFF. CDR3 DNA sequence: TGTGCCAGCAGTATCTCCCTGACAGGGGTCAATGAGCAGTTCTTC.

V and J are TRBV6-1 and TRBJ2-7, with 7 bases identical to TRBD1. The CDR3 spans 14 residues. CDR1 is MNHNS and CDR2 is SASEGT in the germline V gene. Unmatched junction bases numbered 8, after V lost 6 bases and J lost 3 bases. This chain's CDR3 is CASRPLGTDYEQYF. The CDR3 nucleotides read TGTGCCAGCAGACCCCTAGGGACAGACTACGAGCAGTACTTC.

This clone turned up a few times. The chain is built from TRBV10-3 and TRBJ1-2; 7 nucleotides line up with TRBD1. The ends lost 10 bases at V and 8 bases at J; junction bases unmatched: 13. Germline lookup yields CDR1 ENHRY and CDR2 SYGVKD. This CDR3 has 13 residues. DNA for the CDR3: TGTGCCACACGACTTGACAGGGTATGGGGCTACACCTTC. This translates into CATRLDRVWGYTF.

This clone was found a few times. V usage is TRBV18 and J usage is TRBJ2-3; 8 bases agree with TRBD2. CDR3 length: 14 amino acids. Germline V gene data show CDR1 as KGHSH and CDR2 as LQKENI. J gave up 6 bases and V 3 bases, and 5 bases lay outside the gene matches. The CDR3 spells CASSPGRAPDTQYF. The CDR3 DNA is TGTGCCAGCTCACCCGGGAGGGCTCCCGATACGCAGTATTTT.

The chain joins TRBV19 to TRBJ1-4; D call uncertain. Germline-derived CDR1 and CDR2 are LNHDA and SQIVND (reference sequence). This CDR3 has 15 amino acids. Deletions cut 7 bases from V and 0 bases from J, with 12 bases between. CDR3 DNA: TGTGCCAGTACCCCACAGTCGGCAACTAATGAAAAACTGTTTTTT. This gives the protein CASTPQSATNEKLFF. The complete variable domain, with remaining parts taken from reference TRBV19 and TRBJ1-4, reads DGGITQSPKYLFRKEGQNVTLSCEQNLNHDAMYWYRQDPGQGLRLIYYSQIVNDFQKGDIAEGYSVSREKKESFPLTVTSAQKNPTAFYLCASTPQSATNEKLFFGSGTQLSVL.

V usage is TRBV5-1 and J usage is TRBJ1-6, with 9 bases fitting TRBD1. CDR3 size: 16 residues. The germline V gene encodes CDR1 SGHRS and CDR2 YFSETQ. The V gene end was trimmed by 4 bases and the J gene end by 7 bases; junction bases not matched to a gene: 9. CDR3 sequence (DNA): TGCGCCAGCAGCACGGGACAGGGAGCAGGCAATTCACCCCTCCACTTT. It specifies CASSTGQGAGNSPLHF.